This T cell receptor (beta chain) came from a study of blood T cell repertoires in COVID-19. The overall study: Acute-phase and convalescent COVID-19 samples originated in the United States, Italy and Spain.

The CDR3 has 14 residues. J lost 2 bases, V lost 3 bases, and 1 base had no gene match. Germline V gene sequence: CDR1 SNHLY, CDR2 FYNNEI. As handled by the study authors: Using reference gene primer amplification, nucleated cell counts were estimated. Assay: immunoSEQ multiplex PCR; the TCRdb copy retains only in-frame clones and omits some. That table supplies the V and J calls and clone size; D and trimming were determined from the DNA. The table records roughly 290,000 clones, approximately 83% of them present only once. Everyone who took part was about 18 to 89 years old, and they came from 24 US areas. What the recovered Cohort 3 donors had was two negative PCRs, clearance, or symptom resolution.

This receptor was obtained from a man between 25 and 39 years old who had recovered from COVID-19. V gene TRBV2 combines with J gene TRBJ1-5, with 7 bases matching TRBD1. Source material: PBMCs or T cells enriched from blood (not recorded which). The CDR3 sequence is CASSEGTGNQPQHF. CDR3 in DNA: TGTGCCAGCAGTGAGGGGACAGGCAATCAGCCCCAGCATTTT.